The source of this TCR beta chain is a study of blood T cell repertoires in COVID-19. The length of the CDR3 is 13 residues. V lost 7 bases to trimming and J lost 1 base, with 10 bases between them. CDR1 KGHSH and CDR2 LQKENI come from the germline V gene. This clone has a single count. Sequencing used immunoSEQ multiplex PCR; TCRdb keeps in-frame clones, though not all of them. The table lists a few hundred thousand clones, around four fifths of them singletons. Sequencing input: peripheral blood. This clonotype was obtained from a man aged 25 to 40 with active or convalescent COVID-19. V usage is TRBV18 and J usage is TRBJ1-1; TRBD1 is a possible D gene (5 bases). CDR3 protein: CASFAGQNTEAFF. The CDR3 DNA reads as TGTGCCAGCTTCGCGGGGCAGAACACTGAAGCTTTCTTT.